The 16 T cell receptor beta chains below were found in one sample sequenced in a study of T-cell memory formation after mild COVID-19 (dated by TCRdb to about 2021). Library method: 5' RACE. The sequencer listed for this sample is Illumina NovaSeq 6000. TCRdb handled the public reads itself, with Q25 trimming in fastp and clone calling in MiXCR, and kept productive beta chains. All rows with the same CDR3 protein become a single entry with the most common DNA and genes. Recorded for this sample are about 130,000 distinct CDR3 sequences; 17% of them occurred a single time. The ten biggest clones cover approximately 5.5% of the sample. Material for sequencing was PBMCs or a T cell subset sorted from them (not recorded which). Receptor source: a man between 18 and 29 years old who had mild COVID-19 (a few samples of this study predate the infection). The sample titles of this study are shuffled in the database, so cell type and time point are left out; the donor was told from shared clones.

This clonotype was recorded once. The chain is built from TRBV5-1 and TRBJ2-7; 7 bases line up with TRBD1. With V trimmed by 3 bases and J by 6 bases, 9 bases remained unmatched. There are 14 residues in the CDR3. Germline V gene sequence: CDR1 SGHRS, CDR2 YFSETQ. The CDR3 nucleotides are TGCGCCAGCAGCTCGGGACAGTCGGAAGGCGAGCAGTACTTC. Its translation is CASSSGQSEGEQYF.

J is TRBJ1-1 and V is TRBV12-3 or TRBV12-4, with D tentatively TRBD1 (6 bases). The CDR3 spans 15 residues. Trimming took 6 bases from V and 0 from J, leaving 14 bases between them. CDR3 sequence: CASSIQGPMNTEAFF. The CDR3 DNA reads TGTGCCAGCAGCATACAGGGACCCATGAACACTGAAGCTTTCTTT.

This clonotype was counted a few times. The V call is TRBV6-2 or TRBV6-3, the J call TRBJ1-1; D ambiguous. The V gene lost 2 bases and the J gene lost 2 bases, with 6 bases spanning the gap. CDR3 size: 13 residues. From germline, CDR1 is MNHEY and CDR2 SVGEGT. The DNA of the CDR3 is TGTGCCAGCAGTTACGCCGATAACACTGAAGCTTTCTTT. Amino acids: CASSYADNTEAFF.

V usage is TRBV7-2 and J usage is TRBJ1-6; perhaps TRBD1 as D (6 bases). The germline gives CDR1 SGHTA, CDR2 FQGNSA. V was pared by 5 bases and J by 14 bases, with 16 bases between. This CDR3 contains 13 residues. CDR3 DNA: TGTGCCAGCAGCGAGACGACAGGTCGGGCCCTCCACTTT. Its translation: CASSETTGRALHF.

The CDR3 reads CASSYRRVQETQYF. Written as DNA, the CDR3 is TGTGCCAGCAGTTACAGGCGGGTTCAAGAGACCCAGTACTTC. V and J are TRBV6-6 and TRBJ2-5; a weak D match, TRBD2 (5 bases). CDR1 is MNHNY, CDR2 SVGAGI, per germline (reference sequence). V was pared by 2 bases and J by 2 bases, with 9 bases between. The CDR3 loop spans 14 amino acids.

This clonotype has just a few counts. This chain uses TRBV20-1 with TRBJ2-7; the match to TRBD1 covers 7 bases. V shed 1 base, J shed 5 bases, and the junction held 11 bases outside the gene matches. The CDR3 length is 15 residues. The germline gives CDR1 DFQATT, CDR2 SNEGSKA (reference sequence). The CDR3 spells CSARVPGTALHEQYF. The CDR3, as DNA: TGCAGTGCTAGAGTACCCGGGACAGCGCTCCACGAGCAGTACTTC.

The V call is TRBV5-6, the J call TRBJ2-7, with a possible D match to TRBD2 (5 bases). Trimming took off 3 bases at V and 0 bases at J, with 7 bases between the two ends. Germline lookup yields CDR1 SGHDT and CDR2 YYEEEE. This CDR3 is built from 13 residues. CDR3 DNA: TGTGCCAGCAGCTGGAGGCACTCCTACGAGCAGTACGTC. Amino acid sequence: CASSWRHSYEQYV.

The rearrangement uses TRBV10-3 and TRBJ1-1, with D possibly being TRBD1 (5 bases). This CDR3 is built from 12 residues. Germline CDR1 is ENHRY and CDR2 is SYGVKD. CDR3 amino acids: CAGGVTDTEAFF. The CDR3 nucleotides are TGTGCGGGGGGGGTTACAGACACTGAAGCTTTCTTT.

This clonotype showed up just a few times. The gene calls are TRBV10-3 and TRBJ2-1; the D gene is possibly TRBD2 (6 bases). V was pared by 6 bases and J by 4 bases, with 16 bases between. The CDR3 length is 15 residues. The germline V gene has CDR1 ENHRY and CDR2 SYGVKD. The CDR3 nucleotides read TGTGCCATCAGAGAAGACAGAGGACTATACAATGAGCAGTTCTTC. This translates into CAIREDRGLYNEQFF.

In its sample, this clonotype was seen a few times. As DNA, the CDR3 is TGTGCCAGCAGCCCGCGGACAGGGATCCGAGAGACCCAGTACTTC. Protein product: CASSPRTGIRETQYF. The rearrangement joins TRBV7-2 to TRBJ2-5; 8 bases are a match to TRBD1. With V trimmed by 5 bases and J by 4 bases, 9 bases remained unmatched. The germline CDR1 and CDR2 sequences are SGHTA and FQGNSA. The CDR3 loop spans 15 amino acids.

The chain links TRBV5-1 to TRBJ2-7; no reliable D call. The V gene's germline CDR1 is SGHRS and CDR2 YFSETQ. Between the trimmed V and J ends, which lost 4 bases and 3 bases, there was a span of 20 bases. CDR3 length: 16 amino acids. The CDR3 sequence: CASSPSTRSPIYEQYF. CDR3 in DNA: TGCGCCAGCAGCCCTTCCACCCGTTCCCCGATCTACGAGCAGTACTTC.

The chain carries TRBV24-1 and TRBJ2-5, with D perhaps given as TRBD1 or TRBD2 (6 bases each). The V gene lost 4 bases and the J gene lost 2 bases, with 10 bases spanning the gap. In germline, CDR1 is KGHDR, CDR2 SFDVKD. The CDR3 is made up of 14 amino acids. The CDR3: CATSDGGTQETQYF. CDR3 coding DNA: TGTGCCACCAGTGACGGCGGGACACAAGAGACCCAGTACTTC.

This clonotype has only a few counts. The rearrangement joins TRBV5-1 to TRBJ1-2; D gene ambiguous. Trimming cost V 0 bases and J 7 bases, with 13 bases left between them. Germline V gene lookup returns CDR1 SGHRS and CDR2 YFSETQ. The CDR3 extends over 14 amino acids. Here the CDR3 reads CASSLVSGELGYTF. The CDR3 DNA is TGCGCCAGCAGCTTGGTTTCTGGAGAGCTTGGCTACACCTTC.

CDR3 region: CSASPWALGSNQPQHF. CDR3 sequence (DNA): TGCAGTGCTAGTCCATGGGCCCTTGGGAGCAATCAGCCCCAGCATTTT. The chain carries TRBV20-1 and TRBJ1-5; D uncertain. Trimming removed 3 bases at V and 1 base at J, with 16 bases between. CDR1 is DFQATT, CDR2 SNEGSKA, per germline (reference sequence). The CDR3 extends over 16 amino acids.

CDR3: CASTGTGRETQYF. In DNA form, the CDR3 reads TGTGCCAGCACCGGGACTGGAAGAGAGACCCAGTACTTC. The rearrangement joins TRBV2 to TRBJ2-5, with D maybe TRBD2 (6 bases). From germline, CDR1 is SNHLY and CDR2 FYNNEI. The CDR3 totals 13 residues. The ends were cut back, 7 bases at V and 4 bases at J, with 13 bases in the middle.

This clonotype has more than one count but fewer than ten. This chain uses TRBV5-1 with TRBJ2-3; tentatively, D is TRBD1 (5 bases). CDR3 length: 11 amino acids. Germline lookup yields CDR1 SGHRS and CDR2 YFSETQ. Deletions cut 4 bases from V and 6 bases from J, with 6 bases between. CDR3 in amino acids: CASSNRDTQYF. The CDR3 region has the DNA TGCGCCAGCAGCAACAGGGATACGCAGTATTTT.